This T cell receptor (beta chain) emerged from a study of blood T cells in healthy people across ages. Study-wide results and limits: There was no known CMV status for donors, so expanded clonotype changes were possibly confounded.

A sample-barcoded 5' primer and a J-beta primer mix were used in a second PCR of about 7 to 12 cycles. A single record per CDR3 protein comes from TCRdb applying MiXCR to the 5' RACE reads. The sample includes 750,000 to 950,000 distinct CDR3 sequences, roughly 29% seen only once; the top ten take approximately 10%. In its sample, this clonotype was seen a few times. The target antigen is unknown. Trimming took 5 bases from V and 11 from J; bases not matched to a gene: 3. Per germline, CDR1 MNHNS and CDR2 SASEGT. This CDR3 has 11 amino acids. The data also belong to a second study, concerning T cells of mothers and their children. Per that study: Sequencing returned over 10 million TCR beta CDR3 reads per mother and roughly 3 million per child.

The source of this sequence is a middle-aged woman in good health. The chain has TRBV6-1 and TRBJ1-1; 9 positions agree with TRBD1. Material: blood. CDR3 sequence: CASSWDRAAFF. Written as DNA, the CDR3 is TGTGCCAGCAGTTGGGACAGGGCGGCTTTCTTT.